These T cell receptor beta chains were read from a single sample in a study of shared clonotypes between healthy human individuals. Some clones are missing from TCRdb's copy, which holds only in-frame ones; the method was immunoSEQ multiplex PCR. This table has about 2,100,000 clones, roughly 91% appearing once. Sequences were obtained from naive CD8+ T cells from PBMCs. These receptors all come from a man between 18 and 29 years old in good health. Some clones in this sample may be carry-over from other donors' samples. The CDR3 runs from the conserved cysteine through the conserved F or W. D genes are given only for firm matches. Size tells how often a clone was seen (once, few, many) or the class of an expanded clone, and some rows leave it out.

TGTGCCAGCAGCGAGAGCGGGTGGGCCTACAATGAGCAGTTCTTC CASSESGWAYNEQFF - - TRBJ2-1 TRBV9
TGTGCCAGTAGTATAGGCCTAGCGGGAGCCTGGGAGCAGTACTTC CASSIGLAGAWEQYF TRBD2 - TRBJ2-7 TRBV19
TGTGCCAGCAGTTTCGAAGGGATGGGCAATCAGCCCCAGCATTTT CASSFEGMGNQPQHF - - TRBJ1-5 TRBV28
TGTGCCAGCAGTCCTTTTCGGGTGTACCCCACAGATACGCAGTATTTT CASSPFRVYPTDTQYF - - TRBJ2-3 TRBV28
TGTGCCAGCAGCTTAATTGGGTCATGGGGGAACACTGAAGCTTTCTTT CASSLIGSWGNTEAFF - once TRBJ1-1 TRBV7-9
TGTGCCAGCAGCGGGCCTTACTACGAGCAGTACTTC CASSGPYYEQYF - - TRBJ2-7 TRBV7-8
TGCGCCAGCAGCCAAGTAGGGACAGGGGTCAATGAGCAGTTCTTC CASSQVGTGVNEQFF TRBD1 - TRBJ2-1 TRBV4-1
TGTGCCAGCAGCCCGGTCGGTAGGTCAAAAAATCAGCCCCAGCATTTT CASSPVGRSKNQPQHF - - TRBJ1-5 TRBV27
TGTGCCAGCAGTTGGACGGGGCTAGCGGCCTCCTACGAGCAGTACTTC CASSWTGLAASYEQYF TRBD2 - TRBJ2-7 TRBV28
TGTGCCAGCAGCCACTTTCCCCGGGACAGGGAGGCGAAAGAGACCCAGTACTTC CASSHFPRDREAKETQYF TRBD1 - TRBJ2-5 TRBV11-2
TGTGCCAGCAGCTTGGGGGCGAGGAACACCGGGGAGCTGTTTTTT CASSLGARNTGELFF - - TRBJ2-2 TRBV11-1
TGTGCCAGCAGCTTAGTCGTCGCGGGACGGAGAGCAGATACGCAGTATTTT CASSLVVAGRRADTQYF - - TRBJ2-3 TRBV7-9
TGTGCCAGCAGTTTATCGTGGGACGGCGTTACTAATGAAAAACTGTTTTTT CASSLSWDGVTNEKLFF - - TRBJ1-4 TRBV27
TGTGCCAGCAGCCCAGGGGTTACGACTGAAGCTTTCTTT CASSPGVTTEAFF - - TRBJ1-1 TRBV5-6
TGTGCCAGCAGTTCGACGACAGGGACCCCGGATACGCAGTATTTT CASSSTTGTPDTQYF TRBD1 once TRBJ2-3 TRBV9
TGTGCCAGCAGTGGTCGGACTGCAGAGAATGAGCAGTTCTTC CASSGRTAENEQFF - - TRBJ2-1 TRBV6-1
TGCGCCAGCAGCCCGGGACCGCGCAATCAGCCCCAGCATTTT CASSPGPRNQPQHF - once TRBJ1-5 TRBV5-1
TGTGCCTGGAGGGAGGGGGGTAACACTGAAGCTTTCTTT CAWREGGNTEAFF - few TRBJ1-1 TRBV30
TGTGCCAGCAGCCAATCTCCACGTCCCTACAGTAACACCGGGGAGCTGTTTTTT CASSQSPRPYSNTGELFF - - TRBJ2-2 TRBV16
TGTGCCAGCAGTGGGAACACTGAAGCTTTCTTT CASSGNTEAFF - - TRBJ1-1 TRBV28
TGTGCCAGCGGTATAGCGGGAGATATGGGGAACGAGCAGTACTTC CASGIAGDMGNEQYF TRBD2 - TRBJ2-7 TRBV28
TGTGCCAGCAGTCTAGCGATCTCCGGGGAGCTGTTTTTT CASSLAISGELFF - once TRBJ2-2 TRBV27
TGTGCCAGCAGCTTGGCCCGGGCAGGGGTGATGAACACTGAAGCTTTCTTT CASSLARAGVMNTEAFF - - TRBJ1-1 TRBV5-4
TGTGCCAGCAGTTACTCCAGGGGGGCGAGCGGTGAGCAGTTCTTC CASSYSRGASGEQFF - once TRBJ2-1 TRBV6-5
TGTGCCAGCAGTTTAGGGGCGGGCTGGGCCTACAATGAGCAGTTCTTC CASSLGAGWAYNEQFF - - TRBJ2-1 TRBV27
TGTGCCAGCAGGTCGAGCGGGAGTCTTTCCTACGAGCAGTACTTC CASRSSGSLSYEQYF TRBD2 once TRBJ2-7 TRBV28
TGTGCCAGCAGTGGGACGGGCTCCTACAATGAGCAGTTCTTC CASSGTGSYNEQFF - - TRBJ2-1 TRBV25-1
TGTGCCAGCAGCGGGGACTCTGGGAATGAGCAGTTCTTC CASSGDSGNEQFF - - TRBJ2-1 TRBV11-2
TGTGCCAGCAGTGAGGGGACAGGGGGTCCAGAGACCCAGTACTTC CASSEGTGGPETQYF TRBD1 - TRBJ2-5 TRBV2
TGTGCCAGCAGTTTTCTCGACGGTTCGAACACTGAAGCTTTCTTT CASSFLDGSNTEAFF - - TRBJ1-1 TRBV28
TGTGCCAGCAGCTTAGGGGGGACCCGAGAGACCCAGTACTTC CASSLGGTRETQYF - - TRBJ2-5 TRBV7-9